The entry below gives a single T cell receptor (beta chain) sequence along with its context. This CDR3 contains 15 residues. Trimming stripped 0 bases from V and 3 bases from J, with 12 bases between. CDR1 is SGDLS, CDR2 YYNGEE, per germline. The sample comes from a study of blood T cell repertoires in COVID-19. Overall study: From the United States, Italy and Spain came samples of acute and convalescent COVID-19.

Profiled with immunoSEQ multiplex PCR; TCRdb holds only in-frame clones, not every one. The profile shows about 200,000 clones, 86% of them singletons. The participants were between roughly 18 and 89 years old and came from about two dozen US areas. The V call is TRBV9, the J call TRBJ1-1; D uncertain. The sequenced sample consisted of PBMCs or T cells enriched from blood (not recorded which). This clonotype was sampled from a middle-aged man with acute COVID-19. CDR3 in amino acids: CASSVEEGRYTEAFF. The DNA of the CDR3 is TGTGCCAGCAGCGTAGAGGAGGGTCGCTACACTGAAGCTTTCTTT. Variable domain in full (rest from reference TRBV9 and TRBJ1-1): DSGVTQTPKHLITATGQRVTLRCSPRSGDLSVYWYQQSLDQGLQFLIQYYNGEERAKGNILERFSAQQFPDLHSELNLSSLELGDSALYFCASSVEEGRYTEAFFGQGTRLTVV.